The 30 T cell receptor beta chains given below trace back to one sample, sequenced in a study of graft-versus-host responses after intestinal transplantation. Assay used: immunoSEQ multiplex PCR; TCRdb lists only in-frame clones, some missing. This repertoire shows roughly 98,000 clones, approximately 92% found once; its top ten account for 1% to 1.4%. No cognate antigen is known for these TCRs. The sequencing here drew on unstimulated CD8+ T cells sorted from spleen or lymph node cells, taken before transplant. Source of these receptors: a human donor who was the organ donor for an intestinal transplant.

The chain joins TRBV4-1 to TRBJ1-1, with no clear D. CDR3 length: 16 amino acids. Trimming pared 0 bases from V and 0 bases from J, leaving 11 bases between. The germline CDR1 and CDR2 sequences are MGHRA and YSYEKL. CDR3 sequence (DNA): TGCGCCAGCAGCCAAGATAGTTCCGGGATGAACACTGAAGCTTTCTTT. It codes for CASSQDSSGMNTEAFF.

With regard to this clone: Other DNA sequences in this sample translate to the same CDR3. This sequence joins TRBV13 and TRBJ2-1; TRBD2 is a possible D gene (5 bases). V lost 5 bases and J 8 bases, leaving 13 bases between the germline ends. This CDR3 region has 13 residues. Germline CDR1 reads PRHDT; CDR2 reads FYEKMQ (reference sequence). The CDR3 sequence is CASSLGSWDEQFF. In DNA form, the CDR3 reads TGTGCCAGCAGCCTGGGGAGTTGGGATGAGCAGTTCTTC.

In regard to this clone: The junction departs from the called germline gene at one end, perhaps through a read error. The chain carries TRBV7-7 and TRBJ1-6, with D tentatively TRBD1 (5 bases). Germline CDR1 is SSHAT and CDR2 is FNYEAQ (reference sequence). The CDR3 runs to 13 residues. For the CDR3, the DNA is TGTGCTAGCAGCTTGGGGGGAGGTTCACCCCTCCACTTT. Its translation is CASSLGGGSPLHF.

The gene calls are TRBV7-9 and TRBJ2-6; D unclear. V lost 5 bases and J lost 2, with 13 bases in between. Germline CDR1 reads SEHNR; CDR2 reads FQNEAQ (reference sequence). The CDR3 sequence is 16 residues long. The CDR3 nucleotides are TGTGCCAGCAGCCTTGGGCCCACGGCTGGGGCCAACGTCCTGACTTTC. Protein sequence: CASSLGPTAGANVLTF.

CDR3 in DNA: TGTGCCAGTACCCTCCAGGGGGGGAACACTGAAGCTTTCTTT. This translates into CASTLQGGNTEAFF. The V call is TRBV19, the J call TRBJ1-1; 7 bases fit TRBD1. The CDR3 covers 14 residues. CDR1 is LNHDA, CDR2 SQIVND, per germline (reference sequence). Trimming cost V 7 bases and J 1 base; bases outside gene matches: 6.

This clone was counted a few times. V gene TRBV29-1 combines with J gene TRBJ1-1, with TRBD1 as a possible D gene (5 bases). The CDR3 is 13 amino acids. The V end was cut by 6 bases, the J end by 4 bases, with 15 bases between. Germline V gene sequence: CDR1 SQVTM, CDR2 ANQGSEA. For the CDR3, the DNA is TGCAGCGTACTTCTCGGGGGGAGCACTGAAGCTTTCTTT. Translation: CSVLLGGSTEAFF. Supplemented by reference TRBV29-1 and TRBJ1-1, the full variable domain reads SAVISQKPSRDICQRGTSLTIQCQVDSQVTMMFWYRQQPGQSLTLIATANQGSEATYESGFVIDKFPISRPNLTFSTLTVSNMSPEDSSIYLCSVLLGGSTEAFFGQGTRLTVV.

The table lists this clone with a count of one. CDR3 nucleotides: TGTGCCACCAGCCGGACAGGGTTGTTAGGCACTGAAGCTTTCTTT. Its protein product is CATSRTGLLGTEAFF. The J gene is TRBJ1-1, the V gene TRBV15; 8 bases line up with TRBD1. Germline CDR1 and CDR2: LNHNV and YYDKDF (reference sequence). CDR3 length: 15 residues. The ends lost 5 bases at V and 4 bases at J; junction bases unmatched: 9.

The chain uses TRBV27 and TRBJ1-1, with 7 bases aligning to TRBD1. V lost 5 bases to trimming and J lost 6 bases; unmatched junction nucleotides: 6. CDR3 length equals 13 residues. In germline, CDR1 is MNHEY, CDR2 SMNVEV (reference sequence). The CDR3 spells CASSAGGGAEAFF. DNA of the CDR3: TGTGCCAGCAGTGCAGGGGGAGGCGCTGAAGCTTTCTTT.

This chain links TRBV7-9 with TRBJ1-3; unclear D gene. V lost 3 bases and J 1 base, leaving 10 bases between the germline ends. From germline, CDR1 is SEHNR and CDR2 FQNEAQ (reference sequence). The CDR3 sequence is 15 residues long. CDR3 coding DNA: TGTGCCAGCAGCTTCGAAACTATTTCTGGAAACACCATATATTTT. It encodes CASSFETISGNTIYF. Variable domain in full (rest from reference TRBV7-9 and TRBJ1-3): DTGVSQNPRHKITKRGQNVTFRCDPISEHNRLYWYRQTLGQGPEFLTYFQNEAQLEKSRLLSDRFSAERPKGSFSTLEIQRTEQGDSAMYLCASSFETISGNTIYFGEGSWLTVV.

The chain couples TRBV2 to TRBJ1-5; 9 nucleotides agree with TRBD1. The CDR3 is 15 amino acids. V shed 3 bases and J 5 bases; nucleotides not matched to a gene: 5. Germline V lookup: CDR1 SNHLY, CDR2 FYNNEI. The CDR3 DNA follows: TGTGCCAGCAGTGACTTCGGGACAGGGTATCAGCCCCAGCATTTT. It is translated as CASSDFGTGYQPQHF.

This clone was found a few times. The chain has TRBV6-6 and TRBJ2-7; D is possibly TRBD1 (6 bases). The CDR3 is 15 amino acids. Looked up from germline, CDR1 is MNHNY and CDR2 is SVGAGI (reference sequence). V was pared by 2 bases and J by 4 bases, with 15 bases between. CDR3 sequence (DNA): TGTGCCAGCAGTTACCCCCCGCAGGGGCCTTACGAGCAGTACTTC. Amino acids: CASSYPPQGPYEQYF.

This chain links TRBV9 with TRBJ2-3, with D possibly being TRBD1 (6 bases). Trimming removed 3 bases at V and 1 base at J, with 9 bases between. This CDR3 has 14 amino acids. Germline assignment: CDR1 SGDLS and CDR2 YYNGEE. DNA for the CDR3: TGTGCCAGCAGCGCGGCAGGGGGCACAGATACGCAGTATTTT. Protein: CASSAAGGTDTQYF.

The V and J genes are TRBV7-9 and TRBJ1-1; no clear D. From germline, CDR1 is SEHNR and CDR2 FQNEAQ (reference sequence). The CDR3 extends over 13 amino acids. V lost 1 base, J lost 1 base, and 4 bases lay in between. This CDR3 is CASSLGQNTEAFF. The CDR3, as DNA: TGTGCCAGCAGCTTAGGACAGAACACTGAAGCTTTCTTT. Filled out from reference TRBV7-9 and TRBJ1-1, the complete variable domain reads DTGVSQNPRHKITKRGQNVTFRCDPISEHNRLYWYRQTLGQGPEFLTYFQNEAQLEKSRLLSDRFSAERPKGSFSTLEIQRTEQGDSAMYLCASSLGQNTEAFFGQGTRLTVV.

The chain uses TRBV19 and TRBJ1-5; D gene uncertain. Trimming stripped 1 base from V and 0 bases from J, with 7 bases between. CDR1 is LNHDA, CDR2 SQIVND, per germline (reference sequence). The CDR3 runs 15 residues. The CDR3 loop reads CASSIGEYSNQPQHF. For the CDR3, the DNA is TGTGCCAGTAGTATAGGCGAGTATAGCAATCAGCCCCAGCATTTT.

The chain uses TRBV30 and TRBJ2-7, with D perhaps matching TRBD2 (6 bases). The CDR3 is 14 amino acids. The V end lost 0 bases, the J end lost 2 bases, and 11 bases lay between the germline ends. Germline V gene data show CDR1 as GTSNPN and CDR2 as SVGIG (reference sequence). CDR3 bases: TGTGCCTGGAGTGTACTGCGGGGCCCCTACGAGCAGTACTTC. It yields the protein CAWSVLRGPYEQYF. Looking up the rest from reference TRBV30 and TRBJ2-7 gives the full variable domain: SQTIHQWPATLVQPVGSPLSLECTVEGTSNPNLYWYRQAAGRGLQLLFYSVGIGQISSEVPQNLSASRPQDRQFILSSKKLLLSDSGFYLCAWSVLRGPYEQYFGPGTRLTVT.

This chain links TRBV7-9 with TRBJ2-2, with D uncertain. The CDR3 consists of 14 residues. CDR1 and CDR2 (germline): SEHNR, FQNEAQ (reference sequence). Trimming pared 6 bases from V and 5 bases from J, leaving 13 bases between. The CDR3 here is CASSKGERTGELFF. The CDR3 bases are TGTGCCAGCAGTAAAGGAGAGAGAACCGGGGAGCTGTTTTTT. Full variable domain (rest looked up from reference TRBV7-9 and TRBJ2-2): DTGVSQNPRHKITKRGQNVTFRCDPISEHNRLYWYRQTLGQGPEFLTYFQNEAQLEKSRLLSDRFSAERPKGSFSTLEIQRTEQGDSAMYLCASSKGERTGELFFGEGSRLTVL.

V and J are TRBV13 and TRBJ2-3, with 12 bases identical to TRBD2. CDR3 length: 16 amino acids. V dropped 5 bases and J dropped 8; count of bases not matched to a gene: 11. Germline CDR1 and CDR2: PRHDT and FYEKMQ (reference sequence). DNA of the CDR3: TGTGCCAGCAGCCTAGCGGGGGGGCGAAGGCCCAGTACGCAGTATTTT. Encoded protein: CASSLAGGRRPSTQYF.

This chain uses TRBV7-9 with TRBJ2-2, with 7 nucleotides matching TRBD1. The ends lost 3 bases at V and 7 bases at J; junction bases unmatched: 8. The CDR3 totals 15 residues. Germline CDR1 and CDR2: SEHNR and FQNEAQ (reference sequence). CDR3 region: CASSLTGRRSGELFF. CDR3 in DNA: TGTGCCAGCAGCTTGACAGGGAGAAGGAGCGGGGAGCTGTTTTTT.

The V and J genes are TRBV7-6 and TRBJ2-7, with TRBD1 matching over 9 bases. V was pared by 4 bases and J by 4 bases, with 2 bases of the junction left unmatched. CDR3 length: 13 residues. Germline loops: CDR1 SGHVS, CDR2 FNYEAQ. The CDR3 region has the DNA TGTGCCAGCAGCTACGGGACAGGGTACGAGCAGTACTTC. Its protein product is CASSYGTGYEQYF.

V and J are TRBV11-2 and TRBJ2-1; D is ambiguous. The germline V and J ends were trimmed by 1 base and 8 bases, with 9 bases remaining between them. Per germline, CDR1 SGHAT and CDR2 FQNNGV. The CDR3 extends over 13 amino acids. CDR3 sequence reads: CASSLVPLDEQFF. CDR3 in DNA: TGTGCCAGCAGCTTAGTCCCCCTCGATGAGCAGTTCTTC.

The chain uses TRBV4-3 and TRBJ2-7, with a tentative D call TRBD2 (6 bases). V lost 1 base, J lost 5 bases, and 9 bases lay in between. The germline gives CDR1 LGHNA, CDR2 YSLEER. This CDR3 is 13 amino acids long. The CDR3 loop is CASSQVTGDEQYF. DNA for the CDR3: TGCGCCAGCAGCCAAGTGACGGGGGACGAGCAGTACTTC.

A note on this clone: Likely a read error: the CDR3 ends without its conserved phenylalanine or tryptophan. This chain links TRBV15 with TRBJ2-3; 12 bases are a match to TRBD2. Germline CDR1 LNHNV, CDR2 YYDKDF (reference sequence). V was clipped by 5 bases and J by 5 bases; unmatched bases: 2. This CDR3 region has 14 residues. The CDR3 nucleotides read TGTGCCACCAGCCGACTAGCGGGAGAAGATACGCAGTATCTT. Amino acids: CATSRLAGEDTQYL.

V and J are TRBV27 and TRBJ1-1; tentative D call: TRBD1 (6 bases). Trimming pared 6 bases from V and 6 bases from J, leaving 17 bases between. Per the germline V gene, CDR1 is MNHEY and CDR2 is SMNVEV (reference sequence). There are 14 residues in the CDR3. CDR3 nucleotide sequence: TGTGCCAGCAGCCCATCGGGGGGCAGCGCTGAAGCTTTCTTT. This translates into CASSPSGGSAEAFF.

The rearrangement joins TRBV7-9 to TRBJ2-5; 11 positions agree with TRBD2. Trimming at V came to 2 bases and at J to 4 bases, leaving 12 bases not matched to a gene. The CDR3 length is 18 residues. Per germline, CDR1 SEHNR and CDR2 FQNEAQ (reference sequence). The CDR3 sequence: CASSLWQTSGSSPETQYF. The CDR3 DNA reads as TGTGCCAGCAGCTTATGGCAAACTAGCGGGAGTTCCCCAGAGACCCAGTACTTC.

The V call is TRBV27, the J call TRBJ2-2; TRBD2 matches 8 bases. The CDR3 is 19 amino acids. The J segment lost 6 bases and the V segment lost 2 bases, leaving 17 bases of the junction unmatched. From germline, CDR1 is MNHEY and CDR2 SMNVEV (reference sequence). Here the CDR3 DNA reads TGTGCCAGCAGTTTAAATATCCCCGGGACTAGTCGCTTACCCGGGGAGCTGTTTTTT. The encoded protein is CASSLNIPGTSRLPGELFF.

This chain links TRBV2 with TRBJ1-6; D uncertain. CDR1 SNHLY and CDR2 FYNNEI come from the germline V gene. The V and J ends lost 6 bases and 10 bases respectively, with 16 bases between them. The CDR3 totals 14 residues. CDR3 region: CASSHRKAGSPLHF. In DNA form, the CDR3 reads TGTGCCAGCAGCCACAGAAAAGCCGGCTCACCCCTCCACTTT.

This rearrangement joins TRBV28 to TRBJ2-7; D possibly corresponds to TRBD1 (6 bases). This CDR3 region has 14 residues. V lost 6 bases and J 4 bases, leaving 16 bases between the germline ends. CDR1 and CDR2 (germline): MDHEN, SYDVKM. The CDR3 sequence: CASRQGMGVYEQYF. CDR3 bases: TGTGCCAGCAGGCAGGGGATGGGAGTATACGAGCAGTACTTC.

J is TRBJ2-3 and V is TRBV4-1; the D is unclear. This CDR3 has 16 residues. V lost 0 bases to trimming and J lost 0 bases, with 10 bases between them. Germline CDR1 is MGHRA and CDR2 is YSYEKL. Written as DNA, the CDR3 is TGCGCCAGCAGCCAAGATGATATAGATAGCACAGATACGCAGTATTTT. Encoded protein: CASSQDDIDSTDTQYF.

The chain has TRBV6-6 and TRBJ2-7; 10 bases fit TRBD2. The length of the CDR3 is 14 residues. Losses at the gene ends were 6 bases for V and 3 bases for J; bases not matched to a gene: 5. Germline-derived CDR1 and CDR2 are MNHNY and SVGAGI (reference sequence). The chain's CDR3 is CASSPSGRVYEQYF. DNA of the CDR3: TGTGCCAGCAGCCCTAGCGGGAGAGTCTACGAGCAGTACTTC.

The chain is built from TRBV7-8 and TRBJ1-1, with 7 bases lining up with TRBD1. The CDR3 is 14 residues long. CDR1 is SGHVS and CDR2 is FQNEAQ in the germline V gene. J was trimmed by 4 bases and V by 1 base; bases with no gene match: 3. CDR3 in amino acids: CASSLVGGSTEAFF. The DNA of the CDR3 is TGTGCCAGCAGCTTAGTAGGGGGCTCCACTGAAGCTTTCTTT.